Below, 21 T cell receptor beta chains from the same sample are listed, as sequenced in a study of T cell responses to AZD1222 COVID-19 vaccine. The data were produced by immunoSEQ multiplex PCR, yet TCRdb's version contains in-frame clones alone and is incomplete. The table shows 85,000 to 90,000 clones, with around 88% occurring only once. The specimen was peripheral blood, collected on day 0 of MenACWY control vaccination. The receptors stem from an adult in good health.

This sequence joins TRBV5-3 and TRBJ2-7, with 8 bases fitting TRBD1. TRBV5-3 belongs to the ORF category, with a function that is uncertain. This CDR3 contains 17 residues. Trimming removed 1 base from V and 0 bases from J; junction bases left unmatched: 9. The CDR3 loop reads CARSLWPQGGASYEQYF. Here the CDR3 DNA reads TGTGCCAGAAGCTTGTGGCCACAGGGGGGCGCCTCCTACGAGCAGTACTTC.

The V gene is TRBV2, the J gene TRBJ1-1; D is unclear. This CDR3 has 13 residues. Trimming cost V 7 bases and J 5 bases, with 14 bases left between them. Germline V gene sequence: CDR1 SNHLY, CDR2 FYNNEI. The CDR3 DNA is TGTGCCAGCAACGCTCCCCCGGGGACTGAAGCTTTCTTT. It is translated as CASNAPPGTEAFF. Using reference TRBV2 and TRBJ1-1 for the parts outside the CDR3, the full variable domain is EPEVTQTPSHQVTQMGQEVILRCVPISNHLYFYWYRQILGQKVEFLVSFYNNEISEKSEIFDDQFSVERPDGSNFTLKIRSTKLEDSAMYFCASNAPPGTEAFFGQGTRLTVV.

The chain joins TRBV7-2 to TRBJ2-7; no clear D. Deletions cut 2 bases from V and 5 bases from J, with 7 bases between. Germline V gives CDR1 SGHTA, CDR2 FQGNSA. The CDR3 sequence is 12 residues long. CDR3 DNA: TGTGCCAGCAGCTTATTGGTCCACGAGCAGTACTTC. Encoded protein: CASSLLVHEQYF.

The chain carries TRBV19 and TRBJ2-7; 7 bases match TRBD2. The CDR3 has 16 amino acids. Germline CDR1 and CDR2: LNHDA and SQIVND (reference sequence). Losses at the gene ends were 6 bases for V and 0 bases for J; bases not matched to a gene: 11. The CDR3 protein is CASSPSGGSGSYEQYF. As DNA, the CDR3 is TGTGCCAGTAGCCCGTCCGGGGGGTCTGGCTCCTACGAGCAGTACTTC.

This sequence joins TRBV6-2 or TRBV6-3 and TRBJ2-2; D is possibly TRBD2 (6 bases). The CDR3 is made up of 16 amino acids. Trimming took 0 bases from V and 5 from J, leaving 13 bases between them. Looked up from germline, CDR1 is MNHEY and CDR2 is SVGEGT. CDR3 sequence: CASSYSTGVRTGELFF. CDR3 bases: TGTGCCAGCAGTTACTCCACGGGGGTGCGGACCGGGGAGCTGTTTTTT.

This chain links TRBV19 with TRBJ1-6; 11 nucleotides agree with TRBD1. The CDR3 runs 17 residues. Germline-derived CDR1 and CDR2 are LNHDA and SQIVND (reference sequence). V lost 4 bases to trimming and J lost 6 bases; unmatched junction nucleotides: 8. The CDR3 is CASSSGQGAQSNSPLHF. Written as DNA, the CDR3 is TGTGCCAGTAGTAGTGGACAGGGGGCGCAAAGTAATTCACCCCTCCACTTT.

The chain carries TRBV5-8 and TRBJ2-2; the D gene is possibly TRBD2 (6 bases). This CDR3 has 16 amino acids. V was pared by 1 base and J by 1 base, with 11 bases between. CDR1 is SGHTS, CDR2 YDEGEE, per germline. In DNA form, the CDR3 reads TGTGCCAGCAGCTTGTGGAGGGAAGAGAACACCGGGGAGCTGTTTTTT. Its protein is CASSLWREENTGELFF. Drawing the rest from reference TRBV5-8 and TRBJ2-2, the complete variable domain is EAGVTQSPTHLIKTRGQQATLRCSPISGHTSVYWYQQALGLGLQFLLWYDEGEERNRGNFPPRFSGRQFPNYSSELNVNALELEDSALYLCASSLWREENTGELFFGEGSRLTVL.

This chain joins TRBV29-1 and TRBJ2-7, with a possible D match to TRBD2 (6 bases). Germline V gives CDR1 SQVTM, CDR2 ANQGSEA. Trimming left V 0 bases short and J 5 bases short, with 14 bases between. This CDR3 is 14 amino acids long. CDR3 region: CSVEDGGSHHEQYF. The CDR3 DNA reads as TGCAGCGTTGAAGATGGAGGGAGTCACCACGAGCAGTACTTC.

The V call is TRBV7-2, the J call TRBJ2-7, with D possibly TRBD1 on 6 matching bases. CDR3 length equals 16 residues. The V gene lost 1 base and the J gene lost 2 bases, with 15 bases spanning the gap. Germline-derived CDR1 and CDR2 are SGHTA and FQGNSA. CDR3 bases: TGTGCCAGCAGCTTAGGGCAGGGGCGCCCTCCCTACGAGCAGTACTTC. Protein sequence: CASSLGQGRPPYEQYF.

This chain joins TRBV5-8 and TRBJ1-2; no definite D call. V was cut by 1 base and J by 8 bases, with 15 bases left in between. The germline V gene has CDR1 SGHTS and CDR2 YDEGEE. The CDR3 has 14 amino acids. CDR3 sequence: CASSLRVVVGGYTF. The CDR3 DNA reads as TGTGCCAGCAGCTTGAGAGTGGTAGTGGGCGGCTACACCTTC. The full variable domain, its missing parts supplied by reference TRBV5-8 and TRBJ1-2, is EAGVTQSPTHLIKTRGQQATLRCSPISGHTSVYWYQQALGLGLQFLLWYDEGEERNRGNFPPRFSGRQFPNYSSELNVNALELEDSALYLCASSLRVVVGGYTFGSGTRLTVV.

V is TRBV5-4 and J is TRBJ1-1; perhaps TRBD1 as D (6 bases). The CDR3 covers 13 residues. With 4 bases removed from V and 3 bases from J, the gap between germline ends came to 10 bases. Germline-derived CDR1 and CDR2 are SGHNT and YYREEE (reference sequence). CDR3 bases: TGTGCCAGCAGCAGGGACAAGCACACTGAAGCTTTCTTT. Residues: CASSRDKHTEAFF.

The rearrangement joins TRBV11-2 to TRBJ1-2; D is unresolved. Germline V gene lookup returns CDR1 SGHAT and CDR2 FQNNGV. V was cut by 2 bases and J by 2 bases, with 9 bases left in between. The CDR3 covers 14 residues. CDR3 DNA sequence: TGTGCCAGCAGCTTAATGCTGGGGAACTATGGCTACACCTTC. Translated: CASSLMLGNYGYTF.

The rearrangement joins TRBV3-1 (or the pseudogene TRBV3-2) to TRBJ1-1; D not certain. The CDR3 spans 14 residues. From germline, CDR1 is LGHDT and CDR2 YNNKEL (reference sequence). The V and J ends lost 4 bases and 10 bases respectively, with 19 bases between them. CDR3 coding DNA: TGTGCCAGCAGCCCTCGCGGCGGGGATTCTTCAGCTTTCTTT. Amino acids: CASSPRGGDSSAFF.

This chain joins TRBV5-1 and TRBJ1-1; D ambiguous. Trimming stripped 0 bases from V and 0 bases from J, with 9 bases between. The CDR3 has 15 residues. The germline CDR1 and CDR2 sequences are SGHRS and YFSETQ. CDR3 region: CASSLGEGLNTEAFF. The CDR3, as DNA: TGCGCCAGCAGCTTGGGTGAGGGCTTGAACACTGAAGCTTTCTTT.

The chain links TRBV5-1 to TRBJ2-5, with no clear D. Germline V gene lookup returns CDR1 SGHRS and CDR2 YFSETQ. The CDR3 consists of 12 residues. Trimming took 0 bases from V and 5 from J, leaving 5 bases between them. The CDR3 sequence is CASSLEEETQYF. Here the CDR3 DNA reads TGCGCCAGCAGCTTGGAGGAGGAGACCCAGTACTTC.

This clone was detected only a few times. The CDR3 nucleotides read TGTGCCTGGAGCGACGGACAGGTTGGGTCCGAGCAGTACTTC. It yields the protein CAWSDGQVGSEQYF. The chain carries TRBV30 and TRBJ2-7; 7 bases fit TRBD1. This CDR3 has 14 residues. Per the germline V gene, CDR1 is GTSNPN and CDR2 is SVGIG (reference sequence). V lost 3 bases and J lost 6; bases outside the gene matches: 11.

The chain links TRBV7-9 to TRBJ1-5, with 7 bases that match TRBD1. Germline V gene data show CDR1 as SEHNR and CDR2 as FQNEAQ (reference sequence). The trim removed 5 bases at V and 3 bases at J, leaving 4 bases unmatched. The CDR3 extends over 14 amino acids. The DNA of the CDR3 is TGTGCCAGCAGCCTTACAGGGGACAATCAGCCCCAGCATTTT. As protein: CASSLTGDNQPQHF.

This clone was detected many times. This chain joins TRBV5-1 and TRBJ1-2; 7 bases are a match to TRBD1. The V and J ends lost 4 bases and 4 bases, in that order; junction bases with no gene match: 7. CDR1 and CDR2 from the germline V gene are SGHRS and YFSETQ. The CDR3 loop spans 14 amino acids. The CDR3 protein is CASSPADRSYGYTF. Here the CDR3 DNA reads TGCGCCAGCAGCCCCGCGGACAGGAGCTATGGCTACACCTTC.

The rearrangement uses TRBV6-1 and TRBJ1-2; D is ambiguous. Trimming stripped 2 bases from V and 6 bases from J, with 13 bases between. The CDR3 extends over 14 amino acids. The germline V gene encodes CDR1 MNHNS and CDR2 SASEGT. CDR3 sequence: CASSERGQTDGYTF. CDR3 coding DNA: TGTGCCAGCAGTGAACGAGGCCAGACGGATGGCTACACCTTC.

This sequence joins TRBV6-2 or TRBV6-3 and TRBJ1-1; maybe TRBD1 (6 bases). V dropped 7 bases and J dropped 5 bases, with 14 bases sitting between them. Looked up from germline, CDR1 is MNHEY and CDR2 is SVGEGT. The CDR3 runs to 13 residues. The CDR3 is CASTPNRVTEAFF. CDR3 in DNA: TGTGCCAGCACCCCGAACAGGGTTACTGAAGCTTTCTTT.

This rearrangement joins TRBV5-6 to TRBJ1-2; D is perhaps TRBD1 (6 bases). The CDR3 extends over 14 amino acids. The germline CDR1 and CDR2 sequences are SGHDT and YYEEEE. The V end was cut by 1 base, the J end by 2 bases, with 9 bases between. The CDR3 reads CASSLSGANYGYTF. CDR3 in DNA: TGTGCCAGCAGCTTGTCAGGGGCGAACTATGGCTACACCTTC. Full variable domain (rest looked up from reference TRBV5-6 and TRBJ1-2): DAGVTQSPTHLIKTRGQQVTLRCSPKSGHDTVSWYQQALGQGPQFIFQYYEEEERQRGNFPDRFSGHQFPNYSSELNVNALLLGDSALYLCASSLSGANYGYTFGSGTRLTVV.